This T cell receptor beta chain is drawn from a study of T cell changes during pregnancy in multiple sclerosis. Trimming took off 5 bases at V and 4 bases at J, with 18 bases between the two ends. CDR3 length: 15 amino acids. Germline loops: CDR1 SGHRS, CDR2 YFSETQ. Sequenced by immunoSEQ multiplex PCR; TCRdb stores in-frame clones only, minus some. The table includes just over 80,000 clones, roughly 96% detected once. The specimen was peripheral blood, collected in the second trimester of pregnancy. The source is a female donor with multiple sclerosis, enrolled in a pregnancy study. This chain connects TRBV5-1 to TRBJ1-1; D is possibly TRBD1 (6 bases). The CDR3 loop reads CASRGGTEVGTEAFF. In nucleotides, the CDR3 is TGCGCCAGCAGAGGGGGAACGGAAGTCGGCACTGAAGCTTTCTTT.